This TCR beta chain was captured by sequencing in a study of T-cell reconstitution after alpha-beta-depleted transplantation in children. General study points: Surviving thymic progenitors and recipient T cells were the source of high TCRbeta diversity at day 60 in some patients.

The CDR3 runs 18 residues. Trimming cost V 6 bases and J 0 bases, with 21 bases left between them. Germline V gene data show CDR1 as LGHNT and CDR2 as FRNRAP. Comments on this clonotype: Antigen: not known.

The authors prepared the TCRbeta library with unique molecular identifiers. Each CDR3 protein is one row after TCRdb ran MiXCR on the PCR reads. The sample includes 530,000 or so distinct CDR3 sequences, approximately 30% seen only once; the top ten take approximately 33%. The input for sequencing was PBMCs, taken before TCRalphabeta/CD19-depleted stem cell transplant. V gene TRBV12-5 combines with J gene TRBJ2-1, with D possibly matching TRBD2 (5 bases). The sequence derives from a boy in the first two years of life with Wiskott-Aldrich syndrome, due to receive a stem cell transplant. The CDR3 DNA follows: TGTGCTAGTGGCCGCGAACGAATCAGCGGACGCTCCTACAATGAGCAGTTCTTC. It encodes CASGRERISGRSYNEQFF.